The 13 T cell receptor beta chains listed next were all sequenced from one sample in a study of T cell repertoires in cytomegalovirus infection. One entry per CDR3 protein results from TCRdb running MiXCR on the reads. The table lists approximately 170,000 distinct CDR3 sequences, around 15% of them singletons, with 20% to 30% in the top ten. Sequencing was done on a sample of PBMCs. The receptors shown here come from a human donor in good health (CMV status not recorded). Some clones in this sample may be carry-over from other donors' samples.

This clonotype was seen a few times. The V gene is TRBV19, the J gene TRBJ2-2; unclear D gene. Trimming removed 5 bases at V and 6 bases at J, with 16 bases between. The length of the CDR3 is 15 residues. CDR1 is LNHDA and CDR2 is SQIVND in the germline V gene (reference sequence). For the CDR3, the DNA is TGTGCCAGTAGTCCGAGGCCGCGACCCGCCGGGGAGCTGTTTTTT. The encoded protein is CASSPRPRPAGELFF.

At least ten counts were recorded for this clonotype. The rearrangement uses TRBV12-3 or TRBV12-4 and TRBJ2-3; tentatively, D is TRBD1 or TRBD2 (5 bases each). The CDR3 totals 15 residues. Between the trimmed V and J ends, which lost 1 base and 4 bases, there was a span of 12 bases. Written as DNA, the CDR3 is TGTGCCAGCAGTTTAGTTCGCCAGGGAGCAGATACGCAGTATTTT. It codes for CASSLVRQGADTQYF.

This clonotype was recorded a few times. V gene TRBV5-1 combines with J gene TRBJ2-7; a possible D gene is TRBD1 (6 bases). Trimming took off 7 bases at V and 0 bases at J, with 17 bases between the two ends. The CDR3 covers 15 residues. Looked up from germline, CDR1 is SGHRS and CDR2 is YFSETQ. The CDR3 protein is CASSPRQATSYEQYF. CDR3 in DNA: TGCGCCAGCTCCCCTCGACAGGCTACCTCCTACGAGCAGTACTTC. Combining the CDR3 with reference TRBV5-1 and TRBJ2-7 gives the whole variable domain KAGVTQTPRYLIKTRGQQVTLSCSPISGHRSVSWYQQTPGQGLQFLFEYFSETQRNKGNFPGRFSGRQFSNSRSEMNVSTLELGDSALYLCASSPRQATSYEQYFGPGTRLTVT.

This clonotype was seen a few times. The rearrangement joins TRBV5-5 to TRBJ2-2; 7 bases map to TRBD1. Losses at the gene ends were 4 bases for V and 7 bases for J; bases not matched to a gene: 4. The CDR3 runs 13 residues. From germline, CDR1 is SGHKS and CDR2 YYEKEE (reference sequence). The CDR3 coding sequence is TGTGCCAGCAGCCCGACAGGGATCGGGGAGCTGTTTTTT. Protein: CASSPTGIGELFF. Full variable domain (missing parts from reference TRBV5-5 and TRBJ2-2): DAGVTQSPTHLIKTRGQQVTLRCSPISGHKSVSWYQQVLGQGPQFIFQYYEKEERGRGNFPDRFSARQFPNYSSELNVNALLLGDSALYLCASSPTGIGELFFGEGSRLTVL.

The chain links TRBV10-3 to TRBJ1-5; 7 bases line up with TRBD1. Losses at the gene ends were 0 bases for V and 6 bases for J; bases not matched to a gene: 8. Germline V CDR1 and CDR2: ENHRY, SYGVKD. The length of the CDR3 is 16 residues. CDR3 DNA sequence: TGTGCCATCAGTGAGTCGGTGTCAGGGGGAGGTCAGCCCCAGCATTTT. Its protein is CAISESVSGGGQPQHF.

This clonotype was counted many times. CDR3 bases: TGTGCCAGCAGCCTAAAGACAGGGGGCGCGGGGGGGAGATCTGAAAAACTGTTTTTT. Encoded protein: CASSLKTGGAGGRSEKLFF. This chain uses TRBV7-2 with TRBJ1-4, with 10 bases that match TRBD1. The CDR3 has 19 amino acids. CDR1 is SGHTA, CDR2 FQGNSA, per germline. V shed 5 bases and J 7 bases; nucleotides not matched to a gene: 19. Filled out from reference TRBV7-2 and TRBJ1-4, the complete variable domain reads GAGVSQSPSNKVTEKGKDVELRCDPISGHTALYWYRQSLGQGLEFLIYFQGNSAPDKSGLPSDRFSAERTGGSVSTLTIQRTQQEDSAVYLCASSLKTGGAGGRSEKLFFGSGTQLSVL.

Only a few counts were recorded for this clonotype. The gene calls are TRBV5-1 and TRBJ2-2, with 8 bases fitting TRBD1. CDR3 length: 16 amino acids. CDR1 is SGHRS, CDR2 YFSETQ, per germline. The V gene end was trimmed by 3 bases and the J gene end by 0 bases; junction bases not matched to a gene: 4. In DNA, the CDR3 is TGCGCCAGCAGCTATCGGACAGGGTCGAACACCGGGGAGCTGTTTTTT. Translating it yields CASSYRTGSNTGELFF.

There are many counts of this clonotype. This chain joins TRBV6-2 or TRBV6-3 and TRBJ2-1, with 9 bases aligning to TRBD2. Unmatched junction bases numbered 11, after V lost 6 bases and J lost 2 bases. This CDR3 has 17 residues. Germline V gene lookup returns CDR1 MNHEY and CDR2 SVGEGT. The CDR3 is CASSRGASGVTYNEQFF. CDR3 in DNA: TGTGCCAGCAGCCGGGGGGCTAGCGGGGTTACCTACAATGAGCAGTTCTTC.

This clonotype turned up a few times. The V call is TRBV7-9, the J call TRBJ2-5; tentatively, D is TRBD1 or TRBD2 (5 bases each). The CDR3 is 14 amino acids. Per germline, CDR1 SEHNR and CDR2 FQNEAQ (reference sequence). Trimming pared 5 bases from V and 5 bases from J, leaving 15 bases between. CDR3 in DNA: TGTGCCAGCAGCGCCCGACTTTGGGGGGAGACCCAGTACTTC. Translated: CASSARLWGETQYF.

This clonotype was recorded a few times. V usage is TRBV28 and J usage is TRBJ1-4; D remains ambiguous. V dropped 1 base and J dropped 8 bases, with 11 bases sitting between them. Germline CDR1 reads MDHEN; CDR2 reads SYDVKM. This CDR3 is built from 14 residues. CDR3 residues: CASSLYGNYEKLFF. CDR3 DNA: TGTGCCAGCAGTTTATACGGAAACTACGAAAAACTGTTTTTT.

Ten or more counts support this clonotype. The chain is built from TRBV7-9 and TRBJ1-5, with a tentative D call TRBD1 (5 bases). The CDR3 is 15 residues long. Germline CDR1 is SEHNR and CDR2 is FQNEAQ (reference sequence). Trimming removed 1 base at V and 3 bases at J, with 10 bases between. The CDR3 loop reads CASSLEGAVNQPQHF. CDR3 coding DNA: TGTGCCAGCAGCTTAGAAGGGGCAGTCAATCAGCCCCAGCATTTT.

This clonotype occurred a few times. V and J are TRBV19 and TRBJ2-7; D is ambiguous. Germline V gives CDR1 LNHDA, CDR2 SQIVND (reference sequence). V lost 8 bases and J 5 bases, leaving 19 bases between the germline ends. CDR3 length equals 14 residues. CDR3 residues: CASATLAAGDEQYF. CDR3 nucleotide sequence: TGTGCCAGTGCTACCCTGGCCGCTGGAGACGAGCAGTACTTC.

This clonotype was recorded many times. The V gene is TRBV28, the J gene TRBJ1-5; D is unresolved. CDR1 is MDHEN, CDR2 SYDVKM, per germline. This CDR3 region has 14 residues. The V gene lost 5 bases and the J gene lost 3 bases, with 11 bases spanning the gap. This CDR3 reads CASSPIAHNQPQHF. The CDR3 DNA follows: TGTGCCAGCAGTCCCATAGCGCACAATCAGCCCCAGCATTTT.